A single sample is the source of the 20 T cell receptor beta chains below, sequenced in a study of blood T cells in healthy people across ages. Sample-barcoded 5' priming and a J-beta primer mix drove a second PCR of 7 to 11 cycles. TCRdb recomputed calls from the 5' RACE reads with MiXCR, one row per CDR3 protein. Of 1.5 million to 1.9 million distinct CDR3 sequences listed, approximately 43% are singletons. Sequences were obtained from blood. The receptors were gathered from a woman younger than 30 in good health.

V and J are TRBV19 and TRBJ2-6, with 8 bases identical to TRBD1. V lost 5 bases and J lost 2; bases outside the gene matches: 5. The CDR3 is 16 amino acids. CDR1 and CDR2 (germline): LNHDA, SQIVND (reference sequence). The CDR3: CASSFRQGTGANVLTF. In DNA form, the CDR3 reads TGTGCCAGTAGTTTTAGACAGGGGACTGGGGCCAACGTCCTGACTTTC.

The V gene is TRBV29-1, the J gene TRBJ2-4, with D possibly being TRBD1 or TRBD2 (5 bases each). CDR3 length: 12 residues. V shed 7 bases and J shed 13 bases, with 20 bases lying between them. CDR1 and CDR2 (germline): SQVTM, ANQGSEA. In DNA form, the CDR3 reads TGCAGCGCCACGGGACCTACGGGTGAGCAGTACTTC. Translated, it gives CSATGPTGEQYF.

This clonotype has a handful of counts. The chain combines TRBV27 with TRBJ1-1, with a weak D call TRBD1 (5 bases). This CDR3 spans 14 amino acids. Between the trimmed V and J ends, which lost 5 bases and 5 bases, there was a span of 15 bases. The V gene's germline CDR1 is MNHEY and CDR2 SMNVEV (reference sequence). CDR3 loop: CASSPVRERTEAFF. Here the CDR3 DNA reads TGTGCCAGCAGTCCAGTCAGGGAGAGGACTGAAGCTTTCTTT.

The rearrangement links TRBV4-1 to TRBJ1-2; possibly TRBD1 for D (5 bases). Germline V gives CDR1 MGHRA, CDR2 YSYEKL. There are 15 residues in the CDR3. The V gene lost 1 base and the J gene lost 3 bases, with 12 bases spanning the gap. The CDR3 nucleotides read TGCGCCAGCAGCCAAGGCAGGGCTAGTGACTATGGCTACACCTTC. It translates to CASSQGRASDYGYTF.

The chain joins TRBV29-1 to TRBJ2-3; 9 nucleotides line up with TRBD2. The CDR3 extends over 13 amino acids. The ends lost 4 bases at V and 7 bases at J; junction bases unmatched: 6. Germline V gene sequence: CDR1 SQVTM, CDR2 ANQGSEA. The CDR3, as DNA: TGCAGCGTTGGGGCGGGGGGGCATAATACGCAGTATTTT. Translation gives CSVGAGGHNTQYF.

Written as DNA, the CDR3 is TGCGCCAGCAGCCTGGGGCAGATGTACGAGCAGTACTTC. Translated, it gives CASSLGQMYEQYF. The rearrangement uses TRBV4-3 and TRBJ2-7; a possible D gene is TRBD1 (5 bases). The ends were cut back, 4 bases at V and 4 bases at J, with 11 bases in the middle. The CDR3 has 13 residues. Germline values: CDR1 LGHNA, CDR2 YSLEER.

About this clonotype itself: At one of its ends the junction is not consistent with the germline gene, which may arise from a read error. This chain joins TRBV28 and TRBJ1-2; no clear D. CDR3 size: 12 residues. Germline CDR1 is MDHEN and CDR2 is SYDVKM. The CDR3 nucleotides read TGTACCAGCAGTTTATCAGGCTATGGCTACACCTTC. This gives the protein CTSSLSGYGYTF.

This clonotype was seen a handful of times. The J gene is TRBJ1-1, the V gene TRBV10-3, with 9 bases that match TRBD1. From germline, CDR1 is ENHRY and CDR2 SYGVKD. The length of the CDR3 is 13 residues. Trimming cost V 11 bases and J 6 bases; bases outside gene matches: 10. CDR3 in amino acids: CAASGTGIPEAFF. CDR3 bases: TGTGCCGCTTCCGGGACAGGGATTCCTGAAGCTTTCTTT.

About this clonotype: A read error may produce the germline difference seen at one junction end. The chain couples TRBV7-2 to TRBJ1-2; 7 nucleotides align to TRBD1. Germline assignment: CDR1 SGHTA and CDR2 FQGNSA. The CDR3 consists of 16 residues. The CDR3, as DNA: TGTGCCATCAGCCCCGACGGACAGGCTTCTAACTATGGCTACACCTTC. This codes for CAISPDGQASNYGYTF.

The rearrangement uses TRBV12-3 or TRBV12-4 and TRBJ1-5; D ambiguous. The length of the CDR3 is 15 residues. The ends were cut back, 2 bases at V and 0 bases at J, with 8 bases in the middle. The CDR3 nucleotides read TGTGCCAGCAGTTTACTGATGTATAGCAATCAGCCCCAGCATTTT. Amino acid sequence: CASSLLMYSNQPQHF.

This clonotype showed up just a few times. J is TRBJ2-5 and V is TRBV10-2; D could derive from TRBD1 or TRBD2 (6 bases each). Germline lookup yields CDR1 WSHSY and CDR2 SAAADI. The CDR3 consists of 13 residues. The germline V and J ends were trimmed by 10 bases and 0 bases, with 12 bases remaining between them. The CDR3 DNA is TGCGCCACCCGGAGGGGGAACCAAGAGACCCAGTACTTC. Protein product: CATRRGNQETQYF.

The V and J genes are TRBV27 and TRBJ2-5; D remains unclear. CDR1 and CDR2 (germline): MNHEY, SMNVEV (reference sequence). The CDR3 covers 15 residues. The V gene lost 5 bases and the J gene lost 0 bases, with 13 bases spanning the gap. The DNA for the CDR3 is TGTGCCAGCAGTCTAAACTCACCGTACCAAGAGACCCAGTACTTC. Protein: CASSLNSPYQETQYF.

This chain uses TRBV4-3 with TRBJ2-3; no firm D call. The V and J ends lost 4 bases and 2 bases respectively, with 10 bases between them. The CDR3 sequence is 14 residues long. In germline, CDR1 is LGHNA, CDR2 YSLEER. The chain's CDR3 is CASSPDLYTDTQYF. The CDR3 DNA reads TGCGCCAGCAGCCCGGACCTTTACACAGATACGCAGTATTTT.

Comment on this clonotype: One end of the junction fails to match germline, which may point to a read error. The CDR3 sequence: CRVGNVTRGPDTQYF. CDR3 nucleotide sequence: TGCCGCGTTGGCAATGTGACCAGGGGCCCAGATACGCAGTATTTT. The V call is TRBV29-1, the J call TRBJ2-3, with D perhaps TRBD1 (6 bases). The length of the CDR3 is 15 residues. The germline V gene has CDR1 SQVTM and CDR2 ANQGSEA.

This clonotype was counted only a few times. The CDR3 here is CSGVDQYF. The CDR3 DNA follows: TGCAGCGGCGTTGATCAGTACTTC. The chain recombines TRBV29-1 with TRBJ2-4; D is uncertain. There are 8 residues in the CDR3. Trimming pared 7 bases from V and 12 bases from J, leaving 7 bases between. Looked up from germline, CDR1 is SQVTM and CDR2 is ANQGSEA.

V gene TRBV4-3 combines with J gene TRBJ2-3, with 12 bases identical to TRBD2. Germline CDR1 is LGHNA and CDR2 is YSLEER. Germline trimming cut 4 bases from V and 6 bases from J; bases unmatched to any gene: 5. This CDR3 region has 15 residues. This CDR3 is CASSLALAGGDTQYF. The CDR3 DNA reads TGCGCCAGCAGCCTTGCGCTAGCGGGGGGGGATACGCAGTATTTT.

This clonotype showed up many times. The chain is built from TRBV29-1 and TRBJ2-3; 7 bases match TRBD2. J lost 0 bases, V lost 6 bases, and 9 bases had no gene match. Germline values: CDR1 SQVTM, CDR2 ANQGSEA. This CDR3 region has 15 residues. This chain's CDR3 is CSVDERDLSTDTQYF. As DNA, the CDR3 is TGCAGCGTCGACGAGCGGGACCTTAGCACAGATACGCAGTATTTT.

This clonotype was counted between two and nine times. J is TRBJ2-1 and V is TRBV20-1; D is ambiguous. Germline assignment: CDR1 DFQATT and CDR2 SNEGSKA (reference sequence). This CDR3 region has 14 residues. The CDR3 region has the DNA TGCAGCGTGATGGGTTCAGCCTCCTACAATGAGCAGTTCTTC. Its translation is CSVMGSASYNEQFF.

The V and J genes are TRBV29-1 and TRBJ2-1; 14 nucleotides line up with TRBD2. The junction had 4 bases not matched to a gene; V was cut back by 6 bases and J by 6 bases. The germline gives CDR1 SQVTM, CDR2 ANQGSEA. CDR3 size: 14 residues. This chain's CDR3 is CSVGGTSGGNEQFF. The CDR3 DNA reads TGCAGCGTGGGGGGGACTAGCGGGGGCAATGAGCAGTTCTTC.

Remarks on this clonotype: A read error may explain this, as a much larger clone is one base away. The V and J genes are TRBV27 and TRBJ2-7, with D possibly being TRBD2 (5 bases). V lost 7 bases and J lost 7, with 17 bases in between. This CDR3 contains 13 residues. CDR1 is MNHEY, CDR2 SMNVEV, per germline (reference sequence). CDR3 amino acids: CASKFGLAGEQYF. The CDR3 bases are TGTGCCAGCAAGTTTGGGCTAGCCGGTGAGCAGTACTTC.